The rows below give T cell receptor beta chains drawn from one sample of a study of beta chain features in type 1 diabetes. Here immunoSEQ multiplex PCR was the method, and the copy in TCRdb shows in-frame clones only, minus some. The table shows around 710,000 clones, with around 11% occurring only once. The source material was naive CD4+ T cells from blood. Every receptor here comes from a man aged 30-40 years with type 1 diabetes. Both conserved end residues are part of each CDR3. A D gene is named only where the DNA matches it firmly. Expanded clones are given a class, and other clones once, few, many or no size at all.

V	D	J	size	CDR3	DNA
TRBV4-3	.	TRBJ2-4	few	CASSQDALVRIQYF	TGCGCCAGCAGCCAAGATGCCCTAGTACGCATTCAGTACTTC
TRBV9	.	TRBJ2-1	.	CASSVGPSSNEQFF	TGTGCCAGCAGCGTAGGGCCGTCAAGTAATGAGCAGTTCTTC
TRBV19	.	TRBJ1-5	.	CASSPGDYSNQPQHF	TGTGCCAGTAGCCCAGGGGATTATAGCAATCAGCCCCAGCATTTT
TRBV30	.	TRBJ1-5	few	CAWSRRGNQPQHF	TGTGCCTGGAGTAGGAGGGGTAATCAGCCCCAGCATTTT
TRBV7-3	TRBD2	TRBJ2-1	few	CASSRPQLAGGPKSSYNEQFF	TGTGCCAGCAGCCGCCCCCAACTAGCGGGGGGCCCCAAGAGCTCCTACAATGAGCAGTTCTTC
TRBV5-4	.	TRBJ1-6	.	CASSLGGSENSPLHF	TGTGCCAGCAGCTTAGGGGGTAGCGAAAATTCACCCCTCCACTTT
TRBV7-9	.	TRBJ2-1	few	CASSSIYNEQFF	TGTGCCAGCAGCTCGATCTACAATGAGCAGTTCTTC
TRBV28	.	TRBJ2-6	.	CASSPVGYRGANVLTF	TGTGCCAGCAGCCCGGTTGGGTATCGAGGAGCCAACGTCCTGACTTTC
TRBV18	.	TRBJ2-7	few	CASSPHEGTYEQYF	TGTGCCAGCTCGCCTCATGAGGGGACCTACGAGCAGTACTTC
TRBV28	.	TRBJ2-7	.	CASGGAGRSSYEQYF	TGTGCCAGCGGGGGGGCTGGGAGAAGCTCCTACGAGCAGTACTTC
TRBV23-1	.	TRBJ1-2	.	CASSIRRKENYGYTF	TGCGCCAGCAGTATAAGACGAAAAGAGAACTATGGCTACACCTTC
TRBV4-3	TRBD2	TRBJ2-7	few	CASSQGLAGTFYEQYF	TGCGCCAGCAGCCAAGGACTAGCGGGGACGTTCTACGAGCAGTACTTC
TRBV13	.	TRBJ2-3	.	CASSRTDTQYF	TGTGCCAGCAGCCGCACAGATACGCAGTATTTT
TRBV7-9	.	TRBJ1-6	few	CASSSTDTPLHF	TGTGCCAGCAGCTCGACAGATACACCCCTCCACTTT
TRBV5-1	.	TRBJ2-6	.	CASSPWTVSGANVLTF	TGCGCCAGCAGCCCATGGACAGTCTCTGGGGCCAACGTCCTGACTTTC
TRBV19	TRBD2	TRBJ2-1	.	CASSIGAGGPKEQFF	TGTGCCAGTAGTATAGGAGCGGGGGGGCCAAAAGAGCAGTTCTTC
TRBV29-1	.	TRBJ2-3	.	CSVAIGNPSDTQYF	TGCAGCGTTGCAATTGGGAATCCATCAGATACGCAGTATTTT
TRBV18	.	TRBJ2-1	.	CASSPVGDNEQFF	TGTGCCAGCTCACCGGTGGGGGACAATGAGCAGTTCTTC
TRBV7-9	.	TRBJ1-5	few	CASSLAGRESNQPQHF	TGTGCCAGCAGCTTAGCAGGACGGGAATCCAATCAGCCCCAGCATTTT
TRBV30	.	TRBJ1-5	.	CAWSVGGSNQPQHF	TGTGCCTGGAGTGTAGGAGGGAGCAATCAGCCCCAGCATTTT
TRBV7-2	.	TRBJ2-1	.	CASSLEGSEYNEQFF	TGTGCCAGCAGCCTGGAGGGGTCCGAGTACAATGAGCAGTTCTTC
TRBV5-6	.	TRBJ1-2	few	CASSLIGANDYGYTF	TGTGCCAGCAGCTTGATAGGGGCCAATGATTATGGCTACACCTTC
TRBV29-1	TRBD1	TRBJ1-5	.	CSVGTGGGQPQHF	TGCAGCGTCGGAACAGGGGGCGGTCAGCCCCAGCATTTT
TRBV5-4	.	TRBJ1-2	.	CASTSANYGYTF	TGTGCCAGCACCAGCGCTAACTATGGCTACACCTTC
TRBV7-9	.	TRBJ1-2	.	CASSLQSDGYGYTF	TGTGCCAGCAGCTTACAGTCCGACGGCTATGGCTACACCTTC
TRBV29-1	.	TRBJ1-4	.	CSVGRVGEKLFF	TGCAGCGTTGGCAGAGTAGGTGAAAAACTGTTTTTT
TRBV6-1	.	TRBJ2-3	.	CASSERTDTQYF	TGTGCCAGCAGTGAACGGACAGATACGCAGTATTTT
TRBV2	TRBD1	TRBJ1-5	few	CASSETGGGQPQHF	TGTGCCAGCAGTGAGACAGGGGGCGGTCAGCCCCAGCATTTT
TRBV28	TRBD1	TRBJ1-5	few	CASHNDRGGQPQHF	TGTGCCAGCCACAACGACAGGGGTGGACAGCCCCAGCATTTT
TRBV7-9	.	TRBJ1-2	few	CASSATGTNGYTF	TGTGCCAGCAGCGCAACAGGGACTAACGGCTACACCTTC
TRBV11-2	.	TRBJ2-6	.	CASNPIRAHAGANVLTF	TGTGCCAGCAACCCTATTCGGGCGCACGCTGGGGCCAACGTCCTGACTTTC
TRBV9	.	TRBJ1-2	.	CASSPYSLSNYGYTF	TGTGCCAGCAGCCCGTACAGCCTTTCTAACTATGGCTACACCTTC
TRBV7-2	.	TRBJ1-5	few	CASSSYQGSPQHF	TGTGCCAGCAGCTCGTATCAGGGTTCGCCCCAGCATTTT
TRBV23-1	.	TRBJ2-1	.	CASSQSPGGGVDNEQFF	TGCGCCAGCAGTCAATCCCCTGGAGGGGGGGTGGACAATGAGCAGTTCTTC
TRBV29-1	.	TRBJ1-4	.	CSVGRANEKLFF	TGCAGCGTTGGCAGGGCTAATGAAAAACTGTTTTTT
TRBV5-1	.	TRBJ1-1	.	CASSRQGMNTEAFF	TGCGCCAGCAGCCGCCAGGGGATGAACACTGAAGCTTTCTTT
TRBV10-2	.	TRBJ2-5	.	CASSDGTLSGDQYF	TGCGCCAGCAGTGATGGGACACTTTCCGGGGACCAGTACTTC
TRBV7-6	.	TRBJ2-7	.	CASSPMGGPTSYEQYF	TGTGCCAGCAGCCCAATGGGGGGACCCACCTCCTACGAGCAGTACTTC
TRBV7-2	.	TRBJ1-5	.	CASSLNAGNQPQHF	TGTGCCAGCAGCTTAAATGCGGGCAATCAGCCCCAGCATTTT
TRBV28	TRBD2	TRBJ2-3	few	CASSLAGGTDTQYF	TGTGCCAGCAGCCTAGCGGGGGGAACAGATACGCAGTATTTT
TRBV7-9	TRBD1	TRBJ1-6	few	CASSLAMRQGTNSPLHF	TGTGCCAGCAGCTTAGCTATGAGACAGGGAACTAATTCACCCCTCCACTTT
TRBV11-2	TRBD2	TRBJ2-5	.	CASSTGGSWTQYF	TGTGCCAGCAGCACGGGAGGGTCGTGGACCCAGTACTTC
TRBV4-3	TRBD1	TRBJ2-7	.	CASSPRDRGHEQYF	TGCGCCAGCAGCCCCCGGGACAGGGGCCACGAGCAGTACTTC
TRBV6-6	.	TRBJ1-5	few	CASSKGPSNQPQHF	TGTGCCAGCAGTAAGGGGCCCTCCAATCAGCCCCAGCATTTT
TRBV6-5	.	TRBJ1-6	.	CASRRQFGPSPLHF	TGTGCCAGCAGGCGACAGTTTGGGCCTTCACCCCTCCACTTT
TRBV6-5	.	TRBJ1-2	.	CASSYWQGRGYTF	TGTGCCAGCAGTTACTGGCAGGGACGTGGCTACACCTTC
TRBV10-3	.	TRBJ2-5	.	CAISEGQGGETQYF	TGTGCCATCAGTGAGGGCCAGGGGGGCGAGACCCAGTACTTC
TRBV4-3	.	TRBJ1-5	.	CASSQGLGVNQPQHF	TGCGCCAGCAGCCAAGGATTGGGAGTCAATCAGCCCCAGCATTTT